This T cell receptor (beta chain) was sequenced during a study of beta chain features in type 1 diabetes. Study observations and caveats: There was a moderate but significant shortening of TCRB CDR3s in all four CD4+ subsets of Type 1 diabetes patients.

Trimming shortened V by 4 bases and J by 10 bases, and 17 bases separated the two germline ends. The CDR3 covers 13 residues. The germline V gene encodes CDR1 SGDLS and CDR2 YYNGEE. Comment on this clone: Its antigen remains unknown.

TCRB transcripts that were expressed got sequenced, as all of the isolated RNA had been reverse transcribed. Produced via immunoSEQ multiplex PCR; TCRdb's table is partial and in-frame only. The table has over 650,000 clones, about 14% seen once. The specimen sequenced was naive CD4+ T cells from blood. The gene calls are TRBV9 and TRBJ1-1; tentatively, D is TRBD1 (6 bases). This clonotype was sampled from a man younger than 35 with type 1 diabetes. CDR3: CASSTAPGVGAFF. The CDR3 bases are TGTGCCAGCAGCACAGCCCCAGGGGTAGGAGCTTTCTTT.